These 14 T cell receptor beta chains came from one sample sequenced in a study of blood T cells in healthy people across ages. The use of a sample-barcoded 5' primer and a J-beta primer mix characterized a second PCR of about 7 to 12 cycles. TCRdb passed the 5' RACE reads through MiXCR, listing each CDR3 protein once. This sample has 850,000 to 1,100,000 distinct CDR3 sequences, with 35% to 45% found just once. Sequencing was performed on blood. Source of these receptors: a man aged 18 to 29 in good health.

The chain links TRBV4-3 to TRBJ2-1; perhaps TRBD2 as D (6 bases). The V gene lost 0 bases and the J gene lost 7 bases, with 13 bases spanning the gap. CDR3 length: 15 residues. Germline loops: CDR1 LGHNA, CDR2 YSLEER. DNA for the CDR3: TGCGCCAGCAGCCAAGAGGCGGGGTTAAAGAATGAGCAGTTCTTC. Translated: CASSQEAGLKNEQFF.

The CDR3 loop reads CASRPDRGEKLFF. CDR3 bases: TGTGCCAGCAGACCGGACAGGGGAGAAAAACTGTTTTTT. V is TRBV2 and J is TRBJ1-4; 9 bases are shared with TRBD1. The ends lost 6 bases at V and 8 bases at J; junction bases unmatched: 4. In germline, CDR1 is SNHLY, CDR2 FYNNEI. The CDR3 is 13 residues long.

The rearrangement joins TRBV3-1 to TRBJ2-1; D unclear. Trimming cost V 4 bases and J 3 bases, with 16 bases left between them. The CDR3 spans 16 residues. The germline V gene encodes CDR1 LGHDT and CDR2 YNNKEL (reference sequence). CDR3 protein: CASSPLTPSYYNEQFF. CDR3 DNA sequence: TGTGCCAGCAGCCCTCTTACTCCGTCGTACTACAATGAGCAGTTCTTC.

The chain employs TRBV27 and TRBJ1-1, with D unresolved. There are 14 residues in the CDR3. Trimming took 4 bases from V and 0 from J, leaving 9 bases between them. The germline gives CDR1 MNHEY, CDR2 SMNVEV (reference sequence). This chain's CDR3 is CASSSDLMNTEAFF. The CDR3 region has the DNA TGTGCCAGCAGTTCGGACCTAATGAACACTGAAGCTTTCTTT.

This clonotype was counted only a few times. This rearrangement joins TRBV12-5 to TRBJ2-3; D may correspond to TRBD1 or TRBD2 (5 bases each). Trimming removed 5 bases at V and 5 bases at J, with 14 bases between. Germline CDR1 is LGHNT and CDR2 is FRNRAP. The CDR3 consists of 14 residues. This CDR3 is CASGTPGTLDTQYF. In nucleotides, the CDR3 is TGTGCTAGTGGTACCCCCGGGACCCTAGATACGCAGTATTTT. Variable domain in full (rest from reference TRBV12-5 and TRBJ2-3): DARVTQTPRHKVTEMGQEVTMRCQPILGHNTVFWYRQTMMQGLELLAYFRNRAPLDDSGMPKDRFSAEMPDATLATLKIQPSEPRDSAVYFCASGTPGTLDTQYFGPGTRLTVL.

The gene calls are TRBV12-5 and TRBJ2-3; 8 positions agree with TRBD1. From germline, CDR1 is LGHNT and CDR2 FRNRAP. The CDR3 runs 12 residues. With V trimmed by 0 bases and J by 13 bases, 3 bases remained unmatched. CDR3 sequence: CASGLVRTGKYF. The DNA of the CDR3 is TGTGCTAGTGGTTTGGTTCGGACAGGGAAGTATTTT.

The chain uses TRBV20-1 and TRBJ2-1; D gene unclear. The CDR3 is made up of 11 amino acids. V was clipped by 6 bases and J by 4 bases, with 7 bases between them. Germline V CDR1 and CDR2: DFQATT, SNEGSKA (reference sequence). The CDR3 region has the DNA TGCAGTGCGGGCCTTTACAATGAGCAGTTCTTC. This gives the protein CSAGLYNEQFF.

The rearrangement joins TRBV4-1 to TRBJ2-1, with D unresolved. V was cut by 4 bases and J by 0 bases, with 10 bases left in between. The length of the CDR3 is 15 residues. CDR1 MGHRA and CDR2 YSYEKL come from the germline V gene. The CDR3, as DNA: TGCGCCAGCAGCCCCCACGGTAGCTCCTACAATGAGCAGTTCTTC. Its protein is CASSPHGSSYNEQFF.

This clonotype was observed a handful of times. The chain couples TRBV5-1 to TRBJ1-1; a weak D match, TRBD1 (5 bases). This CDR3 spans 14 amino acids. Trimming cost V 6 bases and J 1 base, with 13 bases left between them. Germline V CDR1 and CDR2: SGHRS, YFSETQ. The CDR3 loop reads CASKPGPTNTEAFF. The DNA of the CDR3 is TGCGCCAGCAAGCCAGGGCCGACGAACACTGAAGCTTTCTTT. The full variable domain, with the rest looked up from reference TRBV5-1 and TRBJ1-1, is KAGVTQTPRYLIKTRGQQVTLSCSPISGHRSVSWYQQTPGQGLQFLFEYFSETQRNKGNFPGRFSGRQFSNSRSEMNVSTLELGDSALYLCASKPGPTNTEAFFGQGTRLTVV.

The chain has TRBV12-3 or TRBV12-4 and TRBJ2-3, with D maybe TRBD1 (6 bases). Between the trimmed V and J ends, which lost 1 base and 6 bases, there was a span of 11 bases. There are 14 residues in the CDR3. CDR3 residues: CASSLDRARDTQYF. CDR3 coding DNA: TGTGCCAGCAGTTTAGACAGGGCGAGGGATACGCAGTATTTT.

The chain joins TRBV11-1 to TRBJ2-3; perhaps D is TRBD1 or TRBD2 (6 bases each). The V gene's germline CDR1 is SGHAT and CDR2 FQDESV (reference sequence). V lost 1 base and J 5 bases, leaving 22 bases between the germline ends. This CDR3 has 18 amino acids. The CDR3 loop reads CASSLGPLYGGGGDTQYF. In nucleotides, the CDR3 is TGTGCCAGCAGCTTAGGGCCGCTTTACGGGGGCGGAGGAGATACGCAGTATTTT.

CDR3 nucleotides: TGTGCCAGCAGTCCCGACACGAACACCGGGGAGACCCAGTACTTC. It specifies CASSPDTNTGETQYF. The rearrangement joins TRBV12-3 or TRBV12-4 to TRBJ2-7; D is unclear. The J call is in doubt because the DNA end fits TRBJ2-5 better. The CDR3 has 15 residues.

The rearrangement links TRBV11-2 to TRBJ2-7; TRBD1 might be the D (6 bases). This CDR3 is built from 14 residues. V was shortened by 4 bases and J by 2 bases, with 12 bases between the two germline ends. Germline V lookup: CDR1 SGHAT, CDR2 FQNNGV. The CDR3 DNA reads TGTGCCAGCAGCTCGCTACAGGGCACCTACGAGCAGTACTTC. This gives the protein CASSSLQGTYEQYF.

The sample holds a few counts of this clonotype. The gene calls are TRBV6-1 and TRBJ1-5; D is ambiguous. The CDR3 extends over 15 amino acids. Per the germline V gene, CDR1 is MNHNS and CDR2 is SASEGT. V was trimmed by 1 base and J by 4 bases, leaving 11 bases between them. CDR3 DNA sequence: TGTGCCAGCAGTGAAGGCCTACAGAGGAATCAGCCCCAGCATTTT. Translating gives CASSEGLQRNQPQHF.